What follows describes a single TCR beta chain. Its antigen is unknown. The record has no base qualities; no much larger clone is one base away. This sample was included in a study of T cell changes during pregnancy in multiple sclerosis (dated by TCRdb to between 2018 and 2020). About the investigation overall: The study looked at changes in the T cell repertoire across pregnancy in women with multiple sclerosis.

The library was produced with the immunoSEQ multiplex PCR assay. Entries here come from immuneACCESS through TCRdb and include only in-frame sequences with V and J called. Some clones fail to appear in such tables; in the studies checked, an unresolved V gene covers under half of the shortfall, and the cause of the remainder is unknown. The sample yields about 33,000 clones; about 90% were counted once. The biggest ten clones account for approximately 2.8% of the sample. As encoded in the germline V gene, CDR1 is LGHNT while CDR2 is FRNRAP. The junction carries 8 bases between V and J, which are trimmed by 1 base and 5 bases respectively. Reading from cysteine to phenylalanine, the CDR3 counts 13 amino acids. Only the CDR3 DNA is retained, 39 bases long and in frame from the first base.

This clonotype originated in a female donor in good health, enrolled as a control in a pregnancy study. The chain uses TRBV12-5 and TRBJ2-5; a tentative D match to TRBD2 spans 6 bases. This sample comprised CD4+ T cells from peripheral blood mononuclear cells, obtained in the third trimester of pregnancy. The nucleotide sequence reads TGTGCTAGTGGTTTGGCGGGGGTGGAGACCCAGTACTTC. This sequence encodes CASGLAGVETQYF.